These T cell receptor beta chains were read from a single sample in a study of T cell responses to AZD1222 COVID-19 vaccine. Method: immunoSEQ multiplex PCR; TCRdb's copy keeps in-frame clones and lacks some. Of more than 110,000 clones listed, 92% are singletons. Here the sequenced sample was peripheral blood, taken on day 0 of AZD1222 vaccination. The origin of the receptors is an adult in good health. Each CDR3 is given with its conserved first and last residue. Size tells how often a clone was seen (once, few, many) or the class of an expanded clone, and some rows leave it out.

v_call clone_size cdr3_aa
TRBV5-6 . CASSPRGEQYF
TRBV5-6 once CASSAPSQGSNEKLFF
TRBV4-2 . CASSRKSHSTGGGTSGRLDTQYF
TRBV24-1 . CATSDRGGKEGLTDTQYF
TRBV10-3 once CAISVSKYGYTF
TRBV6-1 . CASSELVVSGNTIYF
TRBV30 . CAWSSEDRERETQYF
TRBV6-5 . CASSYSQGGPYNEQFF
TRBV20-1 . CSASRASGYVNEQFF
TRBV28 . CASIPQGQETQYF
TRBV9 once CASTISGEAGTQYF
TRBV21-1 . CASLGRIYNSPLHF
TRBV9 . CASSVEGDGTYEQYF
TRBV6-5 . CASRTNTEAFF
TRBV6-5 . CASRDGPQHF
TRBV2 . CASSGQTSNQPQHF
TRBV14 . CASSQIDRVYEQYF